This T cell receptor (beta chain) originates from a study of shared clonotypes between healthy human individuals. Study at large: Donors were a couple of women and a few men aged 18 to 49.

The J segment lost 4 bases and the V segment lost 4 bases, leaving 8 bases of the junction unmatched. In germline, CDR1 is SGHRS, CDR2 YFSETQ. CDR3 size: 17 residues. Repertoires were generated with immunoSEQ multiplex PCR, while TCRdb's copy carries only in-frame clones and drops some. The data show over a million clones, with 75% to 85% seen just once and roughly 0.62% held by the top ten. The chain recombines TRBV5-1 with TRBJ2-5; 15 nucleotides line up with TRBD2. Sequencing was performed on memory CD4+ T cells from PBMCs. Described subset: CD45RA-negative fraction. This TCR derives from a man aged 18 to 30 in good health. Some clones in this sample may be carry-over from other donors' samples. CDR3 nucleotide sequence: TGCGCCAGCAGCCTTCGACCGGGACTAGCGGGAGGAGAGACCCAGTACTTC. This gives the protein CASSLRPGLAGGETQYF.